The present entry profiles one TCR beta chain with its context. Antigen specificity is unknown. The data were produced by immunoSEQ multiplex PCR, yet TCRdb's version contains in-frame clones alone and is incomplete. The sample holds about 64,000 clones; roughly four fifths are singletons and the top ten take 0.75% to 0.9%. Single viable CD3+CD4+CD8-CD45RO+ cells were sorted as the memory CD4+ T cells. Donors' CMV status reflects serum IgG against pp150, pp28, p38, p52. This sample stems from a study of memory CD4+ T cells and cytomegalovirus serostatus. The V end was cut by 1 base, the J end by 2 bases, with 15 bases between. The CDR3 consists of 17 residues. Looked up from germline, CDR1 is SGHTA and CDR2 is FQGNSA. Notes on the study in general: Repertoires predicted CMV serostatus with median bootstrapped AUC of 0.95.

The chain couples TRBV7-2 to TRBJ1-3; TRBD1 is a possible D gene (5 bases). This TCR derives from an adult in good health and CMV-seronegative. Input material: memory CD4+ T cells from blood. The CDR3 DNA follows: TGTGCCAGCAGCTTAGGCTTTGGGGACTGGGCTGGAAACACCATATATTTT. This translates into CASSLGFGDWAGNTIYF.